This T cell receptor (beta chain) was profiled in a study of cytomegalovirus exposure and HLA in healthy donors. The primer mix had 60 Vbeta and 13 Jbeta primers. Measured with immunoSEQ multiplex PCR; TCRdb has only the in-frame clones, and not every one. The table includes roughly 180,000 clones, nearly 80% detected once. Trimming shortened V by 5 bases and J by 0 bases, and 12 bases separated the two germline ends. The V gene's germline CDR1 is SGHRS and CDR2 YFSETQ. CDR3 length: 15 amino acids. This receptor was obtained from a young woman in good health and CMV-seropositive. The rearrangement uses TRBV5-1 and TRBJ2-4, with a possible D match to TRBD1 (5 bases). Sequencing was performed on PBMCs. This CDR3 is CASRQADVAKNIQYF. CDR3 sequence (DNA): TGCGCCAGCAGACAGGCGGACGTAGCCAAAAACATTCAGTACTTC. The full variable domain, completed using reference TRBV5-1 and TRBJ2-4, is KAGVTQTPRYLIKTRGQQVTLSCSPISGHRSVSWYQQTPGQGLQFLFEYFSETQRNKGNFPGRFSGRQFSNSRSEMNVSTLELGDSALYLCASRQADVAKNIQYFGAGTRLSVL.